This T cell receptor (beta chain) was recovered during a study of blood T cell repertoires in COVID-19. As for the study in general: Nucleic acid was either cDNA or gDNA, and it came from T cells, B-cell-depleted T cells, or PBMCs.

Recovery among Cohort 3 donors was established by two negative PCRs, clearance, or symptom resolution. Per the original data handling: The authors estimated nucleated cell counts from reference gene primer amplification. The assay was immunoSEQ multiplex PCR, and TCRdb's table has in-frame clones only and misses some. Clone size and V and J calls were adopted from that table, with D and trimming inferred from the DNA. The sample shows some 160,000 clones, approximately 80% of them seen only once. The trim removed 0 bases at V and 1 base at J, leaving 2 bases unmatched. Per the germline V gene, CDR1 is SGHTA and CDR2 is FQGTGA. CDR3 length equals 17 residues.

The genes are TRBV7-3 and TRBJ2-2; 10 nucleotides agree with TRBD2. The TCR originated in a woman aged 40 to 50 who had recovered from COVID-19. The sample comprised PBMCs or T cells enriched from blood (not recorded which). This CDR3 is CASSLTRTSGNTGELFF. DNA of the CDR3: TGTGCCAGCAGCTTAACCCGGACTAGCGGGAACACCGGGGAGCTGTTTTTT.